One and the same sample provided the 10 T cell receptor beta chains below, sequenced in a study of blood T cell repertoires in COVID-19. Clones were read by immunoSEQ multiplex PCR, and TCRdb kept only the in-frame ones, dropping some. The sample carries more than 350,000 clones, about 88% recorded once. Sequenced sample: PBMCs or T cells enriched from blood (not recorded which). All receptors come from a woman under 30 who had been exposed to COVID-19.

The CDR3 nucleotides are TGTGCCAGCAGTTTAGGTCTAGCGGGGGCCTACGAGCAGTACTTC. Encoded protein: CASSLGLAGAYEQYF. The chain carries TRBV27 and TRBJ2-7, with TRBD2 matching over 10 bases. This CDR3 spans 15 amino acids. With V trimmed by 2 bases and J by 2 bases, 3 bases remained unmatched. Germline CDR1 MNHEY, CDR2 SMNVEV (reference sequence).

The chain links TRBV5-1 to TRBJ2-3, with TRBD2 identical over 11 bases. Trimming took 4 bases from V and 2 from J; bases not matched to a gene: 9. Germline assignment: CDR1 SGHRS and CDR2 YFSETQ. This CDR3 has 17 amino acids. The CDR3 region is CASSRIAGGLITDTQYF. In nucleotides, the CDR3 is TGCGCCAGCAGCAGAATAGCGGGGGGGCTTATCACAGATACGCAGTATTTT.

The CDR3 here is CASSLDGGNTGELFF. The CDR3 nucleotides read TGTGCCAGCAGCTTGGACGGGGGAAACACCGGGGAGCTGTTTTTT. The rearrangement links TRBV5-4 to TRBJ2-2; a possible D gene is TRBD2 (6 bases). Germline CDR1 SGHNT, CDR2 YYREEE (reference sequence). CDR3 length: 15 residues. V gave up 0 bases and J gave up 2 bases, with 8 bases separating them.

The chain has TRBV6-5 and TRBJ1-1; D possibly corresponds to TRBD1 (6 bases). CDR3 length equals 14 residues. V was clipped by 5 bases and J by 5 bases, with 15 bases between them. The germline V gene has CDR1 MNHEY and CDR2 SVGAGI. CDR3 in amino acids: CASSPTRGRTEAFF. The CDR3 DNA follows: TGTGCCAGCAGTCCCACCAGGGGAAGGACTGAAGCTTTCTTT.

V gene TRBV11-2 combines with J gene TRBJ1-1; 7 bases are a match to TRBD1. The CDR3 is 15 amino acids. J was trimmed by 4 bases and V by 5 bases; bases with no gene match: 10. Per the germline V gene, CDR1 is SGHAT and CDR2 is FQNNGV. Written as DNA, the CDR3 is TGTGCCAGCAGCCACGCGGGTAGACAGGGCACTGAAGCTTTCTTT. Translated: CASSHAGRQGTEAFF.

This chain connects TRBV19 to TRBJ2-2, with 11 bases identical to TRBD1. Per the germline V gene, CDR1 is LNHDA and CDR2 is SQIVND (reference sequence). The CDR3 is made up of 15 amino acids. J was trimmed by 4 bases and V by 6 bases; bases with no gene match: 4. CDR3 in amino acids: CASRPGQGGTGELFF. DNA for the CDR3: TGTGCCAGTAGACCGGGACAGGGGGGCACCGGGGAGCTGTTTTTT.

The rearrangement links TRBV6-1 to TRBJ2-3, with a tentative D call TRBD1 (6 bases). The V gene's germline CDR1 is MNHNS and CDR2 SASEGT. There are 16 residues in the CDR3. The V end was cut by 1 base, the J end by 0 bases, with 11 bases between. DNA for the CDR3: TGTGCCAGCAGTGAAGGGACAGCACTGAGCACAGATACGCAGTATTTT. The encoded protein is CASSEGTALSTDTQYF.

V gene TRBV19 combines with J gene TRBJ2-5, with TRBD1 as a possible D gene (5 bases). Germline V gene lookup returns CDR1 LNHDA and CDR2 SQIVND (reference sequence). V lost 3 bases to trimming and J lost 1 base, with 18 bases between them. This CDR3 is 17 amino acids long. CDR3 DNA: TGTGCCAGTAGTATCCTGGGGCCCGAACTCCGCCAAGAGACCCAGTACTTC. This sequence encodes CASSILGPELRQETQYF.

This rearrangement joins TRBV6-6 to TRBJ1-5; possibly TRBD1 for D (5 bases). This CDR3 has 16 amino acids. CDR1 is MNHNY, CDR2 SVGAGI, per germline (reference sequence). Deletions cut 6 bases from V and 5 bases from J, with 20 bases between. The CDR3 sequence is CASSFPGMTGDQPQHF. The CDR3 nucleotides are TGTGCCAGCAGCTTCCCGGGGATGACGGGGGATCAGCCCCAGCATTTT.

V usage is TRBV4-1 and J usage is TRBJ2-7, with TRBD2 matching 7 bases. From germline, CDR1 is MGHRA and CDR2 YSYEKL. The CDR3 is made up of 16 amino acids. The J segment lost 1 base and the V segment lost 1 base, leaving 7 bases of the junction unmatched. The CDR3 DNA reads as TGCGCCAGCAGCCAAGGGGCTAGCGGAGTATCCTACGAGCAGTACTTC. Its translation is CASSQGASGVSYEQYF.